Listed below are T cell receptor beta chains from one sample, sequenced in a study of identical twins. TCRdb recomputed calls from the 5' RACE reads with MiXCR, one row per CDR3 protein. In the table there are around 250,000 distinct CDR3 sequences, 6.5% to 9.5% of which are singletons. The same sample was also used in a study of yellow fever vaccine responses in identical twins.

The sample was CD8+ T cells sorted from blood. The receptors stem from a woman aged 18-29 years in good health. The CDR3 runs from the conserved cysteine through the conserved F or W. The order of the fields is V gene, clone size, J gene, D gene, CDR3 DNA, CDR3 protein. The D gene is left open where the match is weak. The size of a clone is reported for some rows only, either as once, few or many, or as a class for expanded clones.

TRBV29-1	many	TRBJ2-5	.	TGCAGCACAAATTCGGACTTTCCAGAGACCCAGTACTTC	CSTNSDFPETQYF
TRBV3-1	.	TRBJ2-7	TRBD2	TGTGCCAGCAGCCAAGAGGCGGGAGGGCCTTCCTACGAGCAGTACTTC	CASSQEAGGPSYEQYF
TRBV7-9	many	TRBJ1-1	.	TGTGCCAGCGTTTGGGACACTGAAGCTTTCTTT	CASVWDTEAFF
TRBV27	few	TRBJ2-7	.	TGTGCCAGCAGTTTTGGTCTTCCCTACGAGCAGTACTTC	CASSFGLPYEQYF
TRBV20-1	.	TRBJ2-3	TRBD1	TGCAGTGTACCCGGACAGGGGGAACACACAGATACGCAGTATTTT	CSVPGQGEHTDTQYF
TRBV24-1	few	TRBJ2-5	.	TGTGCCACCAGTGGCCCCGGGGGCAGAGAGACCCAGTACTTC	CATSGPGGRETQYF
TRBV29-1	.	TRBJ2-7	TRBD1	TGCAGCGTGCCCCGGACAGGGTCTTACGAGCAGTACTTC	CSVPRTGSYEQYF
TRBV4-1	many	TRBJ2-1	TRBD2	TGCGCCAGCAGCCAAGACTGGACTAGCGGCTACAATGAGCAGTTCTTC	CASSQDWTSGYNEQFF
TRBV14	many	TRBJ2-1	TRBD2	TGTGCCAGCAGTCCTTTAGCGGGAGGGACCTACAATGAGCAGTTCTTC	CASSPLAGGTYNEQFF
TRBV30	few	TRBJ1-1	TRBD1	TGTGCCTGGAGTCCAGGGGGCACTGAAGCTTTCTTT	CAWSPGGTEAFF
TRBV27	many	TRBJ2-6	.	TGTGCCAGCAGTTTATCGACTGGGGCCAACGTCCTGACTTTC	CASSLSTGANVLTF
TRBV7-3	few	TRBJ2-3	.	TGTGCCAGCGCATTTAGGGGGTCTCCAGATACGCAGTATTTT	CASAFRGSPDTQYF
TRBV4-1	many	TRBJ2-1	.	TGCGCCAGCAGCCAAAGTTTAAGTATGGGAAATGAGCAGTTCTTC	CASSQSLSMGNEQFF
TRBV7-9	few	TRBJ2-3	TRBD2	TGTGCCAGCAGCACCACTAGCGAGGGCCCCACAGATACGCAGTATTTT	CASSTTSEGPTDTQYF
TRBV10-3	.	TRBJ2-7	TRBD2	TGTGCCATCAGCGAACCCAGGACTAGTTCCCACGAGCAGTACTTC	CAISEPRTSSHEQYF
TRBV12-3/TRBV12-4	many	TRBJ1-4	.	TGTGCCAGCAGTTTTCGGGAAAAACTGTTTTTT	CASSFREKLFF
TRBV5-1	many	TRBJ2-1	TRBD2	TGCGCCAGCAGCTCGGACGGACTAGCGGGGGGATTTGAGCAGTTCTTC	CASSSDGLAGGFEQFF
TRBV12-3/TRBV12-4	once	TRBJ2-5	.	TGTGGCAGCAGTTTAATAGAGACCCAGTACTTC	CGSSLIETQYF
TRBV3-1	few	TRBJ2-7	.	TGTGCCAGCAGCCAAGAGTCTTCGCTCGACGAGCAGTACTTC	CASSQESSLDEQYF
TRBV5-6	.	TRBJ2-7	.	TGTGCCAGCAGCTCAACCTCGGGGGGCGGATTCAACGAGCAGTACTTC	CASSSTSGGGFNEQYF
TRBV6-2/TRBV6-3	.	TRBJ2-1	TRBD2	TGTGCCAGCAGTTACCCCGAGATAGCGGGGGCCAATGAGCAGTTCTTC	CASSYPEIAGANEQFF
TRBV5-6	few	TRBJ2-1	TRBD1	TGTGCCAGCAGCTTGGTACAGGGGGTAAGAAGCTCCTACAATGAGCAGTTCTTC	CASSLVQGVRSSYNEQFF
TRBV29-1	.	TRBJ2-1	.	TGCAGCGTTGATTGGGCGTTTGTAGGCAATGAGCAGTTCTTC	CSVDWAFVGNEQFF
TRBV3-1	many	TRBJ2-5	.	TGTGCCAGCAGCCAAGTTCCCATGATGACAGCCCAAGAGACCCAGTACTTC	CASSQVPMMTAQETQYF
TRBV27	.	TRBJ2-7	.	TGTGCCAGCAGTATTATAGGCTCCTACGAGCAGTACTTC	CASSIIGSYEQYF
TRBV11-2	.	TRBJ2-7	TRBD1	TGTGCCAGCAGCGGGGCCGACAGGGGGGATTTATACGAGCAGTACTTC	CASSGADRGDLYEQYF
TRBV5-6	few	TRBJ2-1	.	TGTGCCAGCAGCTTGGCGGGGGATACCTACAATGAGCAGTTCTTC	CASSLAGDTYNEQFF